The rows below give T cell receptor beta chains drawn from one sample of a study of blood T cell repertoires in COVID-19. Libraries were prepared by immunoSEQ multiplex PCR; TCRdb keeps only in-frame clonotypes and omits some of them. The data contain approximately 94,000 clones, roughly 87% of them singletons. The sequenced sample consisted of peripheral blood. These receptors all stem from a man aged 30 to 45 in a cohort sampled during active COVID-19. Each CDR3 is given with its conserved first and last residue. A D gene is named only where the DNA matches it firmly. Some rows have no size entry. The others give once, few or many, or a class for an expanded clone.

>TRBV29-1|-|-|TRBJ2-5
TGCAGCGTTGAACCACAAGAGACCCAGTACTTC
CSVEPQETQYF
>TRBV24-1|-|TRBD1|TRBJ2-3
TGTGCCGTACAGGGGCGCAGCACAGATACGCAGTATTTT
CAVQGRSTDTQYF
>TRBV5-1|-|TRBD2|TRBJ2-1
TGCGCCAGCAGCTTAGGGACTAGCGGCAATGAGCAGTTCTTC
CASSLGTSGNEQFF
>TRBV24-1|-|TRBD2|TRBJ2-1
TGTGCCACCAGTGATTCTCTAGCGGGGGTGGATGAGCAGTTCTTC
CATSDSLAGVDEQFF
>TRBV30|few|-|TRBJ2-7
TGTGCCTGGAGTGTGTCTGAGGGCTACGAGCAGTACTTC
CAWSVSEGYEQYF
>TRBV2|-|TRBD2|TRBJ2-1
TGTGCCAGCAGTGAGGAGCGGGGGAACAATGAGCAGTTCTTC
CASSEERGNNEQFF
>TRBV11-2|-|-|TRBJ1-1
TGTGCCAGCAGCTTATACGCGGGGTACCCCACTGAAGCTTTCTTT
CASSLYAGYPTEAFF
>TRBV21-1|-|-|TRBJ2-4
TGTGCCAGCAGCCCAGGGTGCAAAAACATTCAGTACTTC
CASSPGCKNIQYF
>TRBV12-3/TRBV12-4|-|-|TRBJ2-6
TGTGCCAGCACCCTCTCTGGGGCCAACGTCCTGACTTTC
CASTLSGANVLTF
>TRBV7-9|-|-|TRBJ1-2
TGTGCCAGCAGCGAAGGGGGTGGCTACACCTTC
CASSEGGGYTF
>TRBV18|-|TRBD1|TRBJ1-1
TGTGCCAGCTCACCTCCGGCAGGGGGCACTGAAGCTTTCTTT
CASSPPAGGTEAFF